Listed below are T cell receptor beta chains from one sample, sequenced in a study of cytomegalovirus exposure and HLA in healthy donors. Some clones are missing from TCRdb's copy, which holds only in-frame ones; the method was immunoSEQ multiplex PCR. The table includes hundreds of thousands of clones, less than 95% detected once. Input material: PBMCs. Receptors originate from a woman in her 30s in good health and CMV-seronegative. The CDR3 runs from the conserved cysteine through the conserved F or W. Fields, in order: J gene, D gene, V gene, clone size, CDR3 DNA, CDR3 protein. The D gene is left open where the match is weak. Clone size is not always given. Where it is, it says once, few, many or a class for expanded clones.

j_gene: TRBJ1-2
d_gene: -
v_gene: TRBV28
abundance: -
CDR3nt: TGTGCCAGCAAATTGGACAGAGTCTATGGCTACACCTTC
CDR3aa: CASKLDRVYGYTF

j_gene: TRBJ1-1
d_gene: -
v_gene: TRBV5-4
abundance: -
CDR3nt: TGTGCCAGCAGCCGAGAGGTTCTGGACACTGAAGCTTTCTTT
CDR3aa: CASSREVLDTEAFF

j_gene: TRBJ2-7
d_gene: -
v_gene: TRBV28
abundance: once
CDR3nt: TGTGCCAGCAGCCACAGGGATTCCTCCTACGAGCAGTACTTC
CDR3aa: CASSHRDSSYEQYF

j_gene: TRBJ2-3
d_gene: -
v_gene: TRBV7-6
abundance: once
CDR3nt: TGTGCCAGCAGCTTAGATATCGACACAGATACGCAGTATTTT
CDR3aa: CASSLDIDTDTQYF

j_gene: TRBJ2-1
d_gene: -
v_gene: TRBV7-2
abundance: -
CDR3nt: TGTGCCAGCAGCCTGGGACCGCACAATGAGCAGTTCTTC
CDR3aa: CASSLGPHNEQFF

j_gene: TRBJ2-6
d_gene: -
v_gene: TRBV9
abundance: -
CDR3nt: TGTGCCAGCAGCGTAGAGGTATTACCTGGGGCCAACGTCCTGACTTTC
CDR3aa: CASSVEVLPGANVLTF

j_gene: TRBJ1-3
d_gene: -
v_gene: TRBV6-5
abundance: -
CDR3nt: TGTGCCAGCAGTTTTCCCGGGGGACCGATATATTTT
CDR3aa: CASSFPGGPIYF

j_gene: TRBJ2-7
d_gene: TRBD1
v_gene: TRBV7-8
abundance: -
CDR3nt: TGTGCCAGCAGCATACTGGGGACAGACTACGAGCAGTACTTC
CDR3aa: CASSILGTDYEQYF

j_gene: TRBJ2-5
d_gene: -
v_gene: TRBV9
abundance: -
CDR3nt: TGTGCCAGCAGCGTAGCCACAGCACAAGAGACCCAGTACTTC
CDR3aa: CASSVATAQETQYF

j_gene: TRBJ2-7
d_gene: -
v_gene: TRBV6-1
abundance: once
CDR3nt: TGTGCCAGCAGTCCACAAGTCTACGAGCAGTACTTC
CDR3aa: CASSPQVYEQYF

j_gene: TRBJ1-4
d_gene: -
v_gene: TRBV4-3
abundance: -
CDR3nt: TGCGCCAGCAGCCAAGGGAGGACAAATCTAAGGCTTGCAACTAATGAAAAACTGTTTTTT
CDR3aa: CASSQGRTNLRLATNEKLFF

j_gene: TRBJ2-1
d_gene: -
v_gene: TRBV7-2
abundance: -
CDR3nt: TGTGCCAGCAGGGCGCCGGGACTCTCTTACAATGAGCAGTTCTTC
CDR3aa: CASRAPGLSYNEQFF

j_gene: TRBJ2-7
d_gene: -
v_gene: TRBV7-9
abundance: -
CDR3nt: TGTGCCAGCAGCAAACTAGCTAGTCTCAGCGAGCAGTACTTC
CDR3aa: CASSKLASLSEQYF

j_gene: TRBJ1-2
d_gene: TRBD1
v_gene: TRBV4-2
abundance: -
CDR3nt: TGTGCCAGCAGCCCGACAGGGAGGGAAATCTATGGCTACACCTTC
CDR3aa: CASSPTGREIYGYTF

j_gene: TRBJ1-5
d_gene: TRBD1
v_gene: TRBV30
abundance: -
CDR3nt: TGTGCCTGGAGTCCAGGGACAGGGGTAGGGTGGCCCCAGCATTTT
CDR3aa: CAWSPGTGVGWPQHF

j_gene: TRBJ2-5
d_gene: -
v_gene: TRBV6-4
abundance: -
CDR3nt: TGTGCCAGCAGTGACGATGGGGAAGAGACCCAGTACTTC
CDR3aa: CASSDDGEETQYF

j_gene: TRBJ1-1
d_gene: -
v_gene: TRBV6-5
abundance: -
CDR3nt: TGTGCCAGTCTTGGGAGGGCGGACACTGAAGCTTTCTTT
CDR3aa: CASLGRADTEAFF

j_gene: TRBJ2-3
d_gene: -
v_gene: TRBV5-1
abundance: -
CDR3nt: TGCGCCAGCAGCGATGGACTGGACACAGATACGCAGTATTTT
CDR3aa: CASSDGLDTDTQYF

j_gene: TRBJ2-2
d_gene: -
v_gene: TRBV28
abundance: -
CDR3nt: TGTGCCAGCAGTCCATTTGAGAACACCGGGGAGCTGTTTTTT
CDR3aa: CASSPFENTGELFF

j_gene: TRBJ2-5
d_gene: TRBD1
v_gene: TRBV9
abundance: -
CDR3nt: TGTGCCAGCAGCGTAGGACAGGGAGAGACCCAGTACTTC
CDR3aa: CASSVGQGETQYF

j_gene: TRBJ1-1
d_gene: -
v_gene: TRBV28
abundance: -
CDR3nt: TGTGCCAGCAGTTTAACCAGGGTGAACACTGAAGCTTTCTTT
CDR3aa: CASSLTRVNTEAFF

j_gene: TRBJ1-1
d_gene: -
v_gene: TRBV29-1
abundance: -
CDR3nt: TGCAGCGTTGAGCAGGACAGATACACTGAAGCTTTCTTT
CDR3aa: CSVEQDRYTEAFF

j_gene: TRBJ2-7
d_gene: TRBD2
v_gene: TRBV25-1
abundance: once
CDR3nt: TGTGCCAGCAGTGTAAGGATGATTAGCGGGGACCCCTACGAGCAGTACTTC
CDR3aa: CASSVRMISGDPYEQYF

j_gene: TRBJ2-7
d_gene: TRBD1
v_gene: TRBV28
abundance: -
CDR3nt: TGTGCCAGCAGCTTGCAAGGGGGCAACGTCGTAGAGCAGTACTTC
CDR3aa: CASSLQGGNVVEQYF

j_gene: TRBJ1-2
d_gene: -
v_gene: TRBV14
abundance: -
CDR3nt: TGTGCCAGCAGCCAAGAGCGGGGTCGCGCGAGGAGCTACACCTTC
CDR3aa: CASSQERGRARSYTF

j_gene: TRBJ2-4
d_gene: -
v_gene: TRBV11-3
abundance: -
CDR3nt: TGTGCCAGCAGCTTCCAGGGAGGCATTCAGTACTTC
CDR3aa: CASSFQGGIQYF

j_gene: TRBJ2-1
d_gene: TRBD2
v_gene: TRBV6-5
abundance: -
CDR3nt: TGTGCCAGCAGGGAATCTGGACTAGCGTACAATGAGCAGTTCTTC
CDR3aa: CASRESGLAYNEQFF

j_gene: TRBJ2-3
d_gene: -
v_gene: TRBV9
abundance: -
CDR3nt: TGTGCCAGCAGCCCAAACCCCACTCTCACAGATACGCAGTATTTT
CDR3aa: CASSPNPTLTDTQYF

j_gene: TRBJ2-3
d_gene: TRBD1
v_gene: TRBV5-1
abundance: once
CDR3nt: TGCGCCAGCAGCTCAACAGGGGGCGGGAGCACAGATACGCAGTATTTT
CDR3aa: CASSSTGGGSTDTQYF

j_gene: TRBJ2-2
d_gene: -
v_gene: TRBV7-7
abundance: -
CDR3nt: TGTGCCAGCAGCTTCCAACCCTCTGGGTCGGACACCGGGGAGCTGTTTTTT
CDR3aa: CASSFQPSGSDTGELFF